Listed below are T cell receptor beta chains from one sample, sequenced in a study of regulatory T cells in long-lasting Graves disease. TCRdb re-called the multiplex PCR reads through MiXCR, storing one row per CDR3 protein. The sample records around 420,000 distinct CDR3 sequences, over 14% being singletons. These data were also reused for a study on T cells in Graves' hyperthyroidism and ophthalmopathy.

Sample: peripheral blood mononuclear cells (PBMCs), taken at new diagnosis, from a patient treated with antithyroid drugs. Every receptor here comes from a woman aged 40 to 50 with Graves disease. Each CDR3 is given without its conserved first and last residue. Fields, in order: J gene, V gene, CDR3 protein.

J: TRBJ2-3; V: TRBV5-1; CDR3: ASGLEDTQY
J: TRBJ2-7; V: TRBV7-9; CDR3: ASSPRELKTYEQY
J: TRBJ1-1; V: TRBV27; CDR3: ASSPTGGAYTEAF
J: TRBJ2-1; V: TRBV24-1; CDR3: ATTGGDEQF
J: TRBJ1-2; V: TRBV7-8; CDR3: ASSPPGFYGYT
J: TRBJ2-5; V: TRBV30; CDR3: AWSVVGAETQY
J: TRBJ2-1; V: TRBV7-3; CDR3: ASSLLAGGAYNEQF
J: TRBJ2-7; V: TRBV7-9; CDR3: ASSPPSREGRYEQY
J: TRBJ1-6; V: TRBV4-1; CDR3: ASSRGTVESPLH
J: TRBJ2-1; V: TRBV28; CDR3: ASRPIRGSSYNEQF